This T cell receptor beta chain was observed in a study of blood T cell repertoires in COVID-19. The wider study: Acute-phase and convalescent COVID-19 samples originated in the United States, Italy and Spain.

Original methodology: Researchers report that nucleated cell counts were estimated from reference gene primer amplification. Method: immunoSEQ multiplex PCR; TCRdb's copy keeps in-frame clones and lacks some. V, J and clone size are those of that table, while D and trimming were read from the DNA. The table has about 230,000 clones, 81% seen once; the top ten hold roughly 8%. In Seattle, patients joined the study during active infection and were tracked longitudinally. This clone was picked up one time. V trimming: 5 bases; J trimming: 3 bases; junction bases outside the gene matches: 10. The length of the CDR3 is 16 residues. Germline CDR1 and CDR2: MNHEY and SMNVEV (reference sequence).

This chain uses TRBV27 with TRBJ2-1, with TRBD2 matching 7 bases. The sequenced sample was peripheral blood. The receptor was isolated from an elderly woman with COVID-19, enrolled during active disease. The CDR3 bases are TGTGCCAGCAGTGGACGGGGGGAGATCCGCTACAATGAGCAGTTCTTC. Encoded protein: CASSGRGEIRYNEQFF.